This entry concerns a single T cell receptor (beta chain). Its antigen is not known. The ends were cut back, 4 bases at V and 3 bases at J, with 15 bases in the middle. CDR3 length: 16 amino acids. Germline CDR1 is LNHNV and CDR2 is YYDKDF (reference sequence). The data derive from a study of T cells after posttransplantation cyclophosphamide. General study results and limits: Skin or GI-infiltrating T cells shared few TRB sequences with blood. After PTCy, TRB diversity resembled that of CNI/methotrexate controls. Later blood repertoires were often dominated by clones from the donor CD8+ memory compartment.

Assay: immunoSEQ multiplex PCR; the TCRdb copy retains only in-frame clones and omits some. The sample shows over 20,000 clones, nearly 99% of them seen only once. Input material: naive CD8+ T cells sorted from PBMCs. This chain joins TRBV15 and TRBJ2-2; D is undetermined. This clonotype was sampled from a man aged 35-49 years in good health, CMV-negative, and a related stem cell transplant donor. In DNA form, the CDR3 reads TGTGCCACCAGCACCACCCGGTCAGGCTACACCGGGGAGCTGTTTTTT. It translates to CATSTTRSGYTGELFF. Supplemented by reference TRBV15 and TRBJ2-2, the full variable domain reads DAMVIQNPRYQVTQFGKPVTLSCSQTLNHNVMYWYQQKSSQAPKLLFHYYDKDFNNEADTPDNFQSRRPNTSFCFLDIRSPGLGDTAMYLCATSTTRSGYTGELFFGEGSRLTVL.